A selection of T cell receptor beta chains follows, all from one sample in a study of cytomegalovirus exposure and HLA in healthy donors. Libraries were prepared by immunoSEQ multiplex PCR; TCRdb keeps only in-frame clonotypes and omits some of them. The data contain around 150,000 clones, around nine tenths of them singletons. Sequencing used PBMCs. These receptors were collected from a woman aged 18 to 35 in good health and CMV-seropositive. Both conserved end residues are trimmed from each CDR3. The order of the fields is V gene, clone size, CDR3 protein. Clone size appears in some rows only: once, few, many, or a class for an expanded clone.

>TRBV11-2|once
ASSQDIGWGT
>TRBV2|NA
ASIRQGSTDTQY
>TRBV19|NA
ASSTGTGEHYGYT
>TRBV30|NA
ACRDRGFNEQF
>TRBV10-3|NA
AISEFEGLEGYT
>TRBV7-3|NA
ASSLLRTSGSEGETQY
>TRBV5-4|NA
ASSFLVGGQETQY
>TRBV29-1|NA
SVEVRAYEQY
>TRBV18|NA
ASSLSREPNQPQH
>TRBV2|NA
ASKVRGNTGELF
>TRBV29-1|NA
SVQGTGGGEQY
>TRBV27|NA
ASSQPGQGITGELF
>TRBV9|NA
ASSRSGSTYNEQF
>TRBV5-1|NA
ASSLMGQDSFGGRGADTQY
>TRBV7-9|NA
ASSLELAEQY
>TRBV4-1|NA
ASSPHPDSNSNQPQH
>TRBV19|NA
ASSTEQGYGYT
>TRBV9|NA
ASSVGGGLSYEQY
>TRBV11-3|NA
ASSPRTGEYTEAF
>TRBV2|NA
ASSDLTGKVSYEQY
>TRBV28|NA
ASSERGRWANEKLF
>TRBV25-1|once
ASSHRDRGNQPQH
>TRBV28|once
ASRGQGDEQY
>TRBV28|NA
ASLLAGTYEQY
>TRBV2|NA
ASSRTRGGNEQF
>TRBV10-1|few
ASSESLVSGYT
>TRBV11-3|NA
ASSREGGPREQF
>TRBV4-1|NA
ASSQDVGQGAVIAKNIQY
>TRBV4-1|NA
ASSQERLGGTGVYNEQF
>TRBV7-8|NA
ASSLVVAQGAYTEAF
>TRBV15|few
ATSSSEGGFYEQY
>TRBV6-6|NA
ASSYRGSSGNTIY
>TRBV9|NA
ASSVGTASYNEQF
>TRBV28|NA
ASSLIGSVGLYT
>TRBV19|many
ASTGLAGGFPEF
>TRBV2|NA
ASSPGVQGPEAF
>TRBV9|NA
ASSTGTGNAYEQY
>TRBV18|NA
ASSPPAGTEQF
>TRBV4-1|NA
ASSPGLAFYNEQF
>TRBV4-3|NA
ASSHDTNSNTGELF
>TRBV7-2|NA
ASRPRLTYEQY
>TRBV2|few
ASSASGNQPQH
>TRBV6-5|NA
ASSPPVLVYEQY
>TRBV30|once
AWSELRGRIPYEQY
>TRBV5-1|many
ASSLSGSNYGYT
>TRBV27|NA
ASSLSGTALYGYT
>TRBV5-6|NA
ASSLPGNTQY
>TRBV7-9|NA
ASSSGQGADTEAF
>TRBV27|NA
ASSYAPRTDVYGYT
>TRBV25-1|NA
ASNRGNQPQH